The sequence of this T cell receptor (beta chain) was determined in a study of T cell responses to AZD1222 COVID-19 vaccine. Repertoires were generated with immunoSEQ multiplex PCR, while TCRdb's copy carries only in-frame clones and drops some. The sample comprises more than 100,000 clones, roughly 84% of which are singletons, and roughly 1.1% rests with the top ten. The germline CDR1 and CDR2 sequences are LGHNA and YNFKEQ. The CDR3 is 17 residues long. V lost 4 bases and J lost 0, with 18 bases in between. Study outcomes and limitations: Females outnumbered males among donors, who were mostly white British; clonal diversity was possibly underestimated. Along spike, vaccine-associated CD4 TCRs were found throughout, with dominance at 160-218 and 743-854. Sampling captured repertoires only after the peak T cell response. Baseline antibody screening turned up just a handful of seropositive AZD1222 recipients.

On this clone itself: Antigen unknown.

The receptor comes from an adult in good health. Sequencing used peripheral blood, obtained on day 0 of AZD1222 vaccination. The chain couples TRBV4-2 to TRBJ2-5, with unresolved D. The CDR3 sequence: CASSPNVGSPHQETQYF. The CDR3 nucleotides are TGTGCCAGCAGCCCTAATGTCGGGTCCCCGCACCAAGAGACCCAGTACTTC.